This T cell receptor (beta chain) emerged from a study of blood T cell repertoires in COVID-19. On the study more broadly: From the United States, Italy and Spain came samples of acute and convalescent COVID-19.

The method was immunoSEQ multiplex PCR; TCRdb's version includes in-frame clones alone and lacks a portion of them. The sample shows under 300,000 clones, more than 80% of them seen only once. The V end lost 4 bases, the J end lost 6 bases, and 7 bases lay between the germline ends. The CDR3 spans 12 residues. This sequence was found in a woman in her 30s with active or convalescent COVID-19. The sample consisted of peripheral blood. The chain employs TRBV12-3 or TRBV12-4 and TRBJ1-5, with TRBD1 as a possible D gene (6 bases). CDR3 sequence: CASSSGVQPQHF. In DNA form, the CDR3 reads TGTGCCAGCAGTTCAGGGGTTCAGCCCCAGCATTTT.